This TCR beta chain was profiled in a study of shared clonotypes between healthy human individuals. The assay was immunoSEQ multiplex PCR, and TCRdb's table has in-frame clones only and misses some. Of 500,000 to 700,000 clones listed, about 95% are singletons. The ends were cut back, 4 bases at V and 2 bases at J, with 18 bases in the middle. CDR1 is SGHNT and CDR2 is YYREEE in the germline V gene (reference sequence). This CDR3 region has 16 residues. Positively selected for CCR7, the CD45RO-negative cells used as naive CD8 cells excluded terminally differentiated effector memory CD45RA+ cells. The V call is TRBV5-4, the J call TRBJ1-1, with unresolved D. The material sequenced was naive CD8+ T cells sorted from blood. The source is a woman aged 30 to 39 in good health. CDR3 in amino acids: CASSPIESTPNTEAFF. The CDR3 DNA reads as TGTGCCAGCAGCCCAATTGAGTCGACACCTAACACTGAAGCTTTCTTT.